The 17 T cell receptor beta chains in this list originate from one sample, sequenced in a study of blood T cells in healthy people across ages. Together with a sample-barcoded 5' primer, a J-beta primer mix was included in a second PCR lasting about 6 to 11 cycles. From the 5' RACE reads, TCRdb called clonotypes with MiXCR, one entry per CDR3 protein. The table lists 1.5 million to 2 million distinct CDR3 sequences, 28% of them singletons, with over 7% in the top ten. Sequenced material: blood. The receptors stem from a woman aged 25-40 years in good health.

V is TRBV7-9 and J is TRBJ1-5, with TRBD1 matching 7 bases. The CDR3 loop spans 16 amino acids. Looked up from germline, CDR1 is SEHNR and CDR2 is FQNEAQ (reference sequence). V lost 4 bases to trimming and J lost 1 base; unmatched junction nucleotides: 7. The DNA for the CDR3 is TGTGCCAGCAGCTCAGAGGGGGACAGAAGCAATCAGCCCCAGCATTTT. Its protein product is CASSSEGDRSNQPQHF. Filled out from reference TRBV7-9 and TRBJ1-5, the complete variable domain reads DTGVSQNPRHKITKRGQNVTFRCDPISEHNRLYWYRQTLGQGPEFLTYFQNEAQLEKSRLLSDRFSAERPKGSFSTLEIQRTEQGDSAMYLCASSSEGDRSNQPQHFGDGTRLSIL.

The chain uses TRBV12-3 or TRBV12-4 and TRBJ2-4, with D tentatively TRBD1 (6 bases). V shed 3 bases and J shed 3 bases, with 21 bases lying between them. The CDR3 spans 18 residues. CDR3 residues: CASSFRGHGWWDKNIQYF. CDR3 bases: TGTGCCAGCAGTTTTCGGGGACACGGATGGTGGGACAAAAACATTCAGTACTTC.

The chain links TRBV12-3 or TRBV12-4 to TRBJ1-5; no clear D gene. The CDR3 spans 15 residues. V was clipped by 3 bases and J by 4 bases, with 13 bases between them. DNA for the CDR3: TGTGCCAGCAGTTTGTTATCGGGAGGGAATCAGCCCCAGCATTTT. Translating it yields CASSLLSGGNQPQHF.

The chain joins TRBV20-1 to TRBJ2-1; D remains ambiguous. V lost 0 bases and J 0 bases, leaving 6 bases between the germline ends. The CDR3 sequence is 14 residues long. Looked up from germline, CDR1 is DFQATT and CDR2 is SNEGSKA (reference sequence). DNA of the CDR3: TGCAGTGCTAGAGATTGGAGCTCCTACAATGAGCAGTTCTTC. Translated: CSARDWSSYNEQFF.

This clonotype came up a few times. The chain carries TRBV30 and TRBJ2-7; 7 bases are shared with TRBD2. There are 14 residues in the CDR3. The V gene's germline CDR1 is GTSNPN and CDR2 SVGIG (reference sequence). J was trimmed by 7 bases and V by 4 bases; bases with no gene match: 13. The CDR3 nucleotides are TGTGCCTGGACAGGACTAGAGGTGATGAGTGAGCAGTACTTC. Amino acids: CAWTGLEVMSEQYF. The full variable domain, rest sourced from reference TRBV30 and TRBJ2-7, is SQTIHQWPATLVQPVGSPLSLECTVEGTSNPNLYWYRQAAGRGLQLLFYSVGIGQISSEVPQNLSASRPQDRQFILSSKKLLLSDSGFYLCAWTGLEVMSEQYFGPGTRLTVT.

Points on this clonotype: A read error may account for a junction end that differs from germline. The chain carries TRBV25-1 and TRBJ1-2, with a weak D call TRBD1 (6 bases). The germline V gene has CDR1 MGHDK and CDR2 SYGVNS. This CDR3 is 15 amino acids long. CDR3: CAGSGEQGVNYGYTF. CDR3 bases: TGTGCCGGCAGTGGGGAACAGGGAGTAAACTATGGCTACACCTTC.

This clonotype was counted between two and nine times. The genes are TRBV15 and TRBJ2-2, with D unclear. CDR1 LNHNV and CDR2 YYDKDF come from the germline V gene (reference sequence). The CDR3 runs to 13 residues. The V end was cut by 6 bases, the J end by 5 bases, with 10 bases between. CDR3 coding DNA: TGTGCCACCAGATATGTGGGGACCGGGGAGCTGTTTTTT. Its protein product is CATRYVGTGELFF.

This clonotype was seen many times. The chain is built from TRBV4-1 and TRBJ2-1, with D possibly TRBD2 on 7 matching bases. Per germline, CDR1 MGHRA and CDR2 YSYEKL. V gave up 1 base and J gave up 0 bases, with 13 bases separating them. CDR3 length equals 17 residues. The CDR3 is CASSQGGRGNSYNEQFF. DNA for the CDR3: TGCGCCAGCAGCCAAGGTGGGAGGGGGAACTCCTACAATGAGCAGTTCTTC.

This clonotype appeared a few times. This rearrangement joins TRBV7-6 to TRBJ1-1; D is unclear. Germline values: CDR1 SGHVS, CDR2 FNYEAQ. The CDR3 is 17 amino acids. The V end was cut by 4 bases, the J end by 2 bases, with 20 bases between. This CDR3 reads CASSSARWRTENTEAFF. CDR3 bases: TGTGCCAGCAGCTCTGCCAGATGGCGGACGGAAAACACTGAAGCTTTCTTT.

V gene TRBV3-1 combines with J gene TRBJ2-1; 8 nucleotides align to TRBD2. The CDR3 consists of 19 residues. Trimming at V came to 8 bases and at J to 9 bases, leaving 27 bases not matched to a gene. Per germline, CDR1 LGHDT and CDR2 YNNKEL (reference sequence). CDR3 coding DNA: TGTGCCAGCTGTCCTTATGGGGGGCGGGAGGTAGGGAGGCGACGTGAGCAGTTCTTC. Its protein product is CASCPYGGREVGRRREQFF.

This clonotype showed up many times. The V and J genes are TRBV10-3 and TRBJ2-5; D is tentatively TRBD1 or TRBD2 (5 bases each). CDR3 length: 14 amino acids. Germline lookup yields CDR1 ENHRY and CDR2 SYGVKD. V lost 4 bases and J 1 base, leaving 10 bases between the germline ends. The DNA for the CDR3 is TGTGCCATCAGTGTCGGGACGGTCCAAGAGACCCAGTACTTC. Translated: CAISVGTVQETQYF.

This sequence joins TRBV24-1 and TRBJ2-2; 7 bases align to TRBD1. The germline CDR1 and CDR2 sequences are KGHDR and SFDVKD. Germline trimming cut 7 bases from V and 2 bases from J; bases unmatched to any gene: 3. This CDR3 region has 14 residues. CDR3 amino acids: CATRGDSNTGELFF. The DNA for the CDR3 is TGTGCCACCAGGGGGGACAGTAACACCGGGGAGCTGTTTTTT.

This rearrangement joins TRBV9 to TRBJ2-2; the D gene is possibly TRBD2 (5 bases). This CDR3 is 16 amino acids long. The V gene's germline CDR1 is SGDLS and CDR2 YYNGEE. Trimming stripped 4 bases from V and 2 bases from J, with 15 bases between. The CDR3 is CASSPRGARNTGELFF. The CDR3 DNA is TGTGCCAGCAGCCCCCGGGGTGCGCGAAACACCGGGGAGCTGTTTTTT.

Concerning this clonotype: One base away lies a much larger clone, so this may be a sequencing read error. J is TRBJ2-1 and V is TRBV6-5, with D maybe TRBD1 (6 bases). The CDR3 spans 13 residues. Germline-derived CDR1 and CDR2 are MNHEY and SVGAGI. V lost 5 bases and J lost 10, with 15 bases in between. The CDR3 region has the DNA TGTGCCAGCAGTAACGGACAGCCTTACGAGCAGTTCTTC. Translation: CASSNGQPYEQFF.

CDR3 sequence (DNA): TGTGCCTCGAACCCTGGTAGGGATCAGCCCCAGCATTTT. The encoded protein is CASNPGRDQPQHF. V usage is TRBV2 and J usage is TRBJ1-5; no clear D gene. CDR3 length: 13 residues. V was shortened by 11 bases and J by 5 bases, with 16 bases between the two germline ends. Germline loops: CDR1 SNHLY, CDR2 FYNNEI. The variable domain in full, with the rest retrieved from reference TRBV2 and TRBJ1-5, is EPEVTQTPSHQVTQMGQEVILRCVPISNHLYFYWYRQILGQKVEFLVSFYNNEISEKSEIFDDQFSVERPDGSNFTLKIRSTKLEDSAMYFCASNPGRDQPQHFGDGTRLSIL.

Only a few counts were recorded for this clonotype. The V and J genes are TRBV5-1 and TRBJ2-7, with 8 bases that match TRBD1. The CDR3 is made up of 14 amino acids. Germline V gives CDR1 SGHRS, CDR2 YFSETQ. The trim removed 2 bases at V and 7 bases at J, leaving 8 bases unmatched. In DNA, the CDR3 is TGCGCCAGCAGCTTTCAGGGGGCTTACAATGAGCAGTACTTC. Residues: CASSFQGAYNEQYF.

This clonotype was counted a few times. The chain joins TRBV5-1 to TRBJ2-3; tentative D call: TRBD1 (5 bases). The CDR3 runs to 13 residues. Trimming took off 4 bases at V and 4 bases at J, with 10 bases between the two ends. CDR1 SGHRS and CDR2 YFSETQ come from the germline V gene. The CDR3, as DNA: TGCGCCAGCAGCGACGACAGTCCAGATACGCAGTATTTT. Its protein is CASSDDSPDTQYF.